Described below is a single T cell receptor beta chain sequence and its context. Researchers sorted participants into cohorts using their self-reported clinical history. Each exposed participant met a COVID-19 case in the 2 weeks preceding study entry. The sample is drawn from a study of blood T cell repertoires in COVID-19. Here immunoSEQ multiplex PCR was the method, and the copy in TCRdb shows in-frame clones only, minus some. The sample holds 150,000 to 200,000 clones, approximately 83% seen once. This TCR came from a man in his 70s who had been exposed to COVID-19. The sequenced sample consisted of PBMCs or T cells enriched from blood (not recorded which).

CDR3 DNA: TGTGCCAGCGCATCCACGGGGGGTGGCGAGCAGTACTTC. Translation gives CASASTGGGEQYF. The J gene is TRBJ2-7, the V gene TRBV7-2; 7 positions match TRBD2. With V trimmed by 8 bases and J by 6 bases, 10 bases remained unmatched. Germline CDR1 SGHTA, CDR2 FQGNSA. The CDR3 covers 13 residues.